Included here is one TCR beta chain sequence, with context. The antigen remains undetermined. The data are from a study of cytomegalovirus exposure and HLA in healthy donors. The table came from immunoSEQ multiplex PCR; TCRdb's copy has only in-frame clones and leaves some out. The profile covers approximately 260,000 clones, with around 87% appearing a single time and 1% to 1.5% taken by the ten largest. V was cut by 5 bases and J by 3 bases, with 7 bases left in between. The V gene's germline CDR1 is SGHTA and CDR2 FQGTGA. The CDR3 loop spans 13 amino acids. General study findings and limits: The dataset shows that most TCR sequences were rare, while some public TCRs occurred in many donors.

Sequencing used PBMCs. The source of this sequence is a woman in her twenties or thirties in good health and CMV-seropositive. The gene calls are TRBV7-3 and TRBJ2-2, with TRBD1 as a possible D gene (6 bases). The chain's CDR3 is CASSGQYTGELFF. Here the CDR3 DNA reads TGTGCCAGCAGCGGACAGTACACCGGGGAGCTGTTTTTT.